Below are 12 T cell receptor beta chains sequenced from a single sample in a study of T cells in localized non-small cell lung cancer. Repertoires were generated with immunoSEQ multiplex PCR, while TCRdb's copy carries only in-frame clones and drops some. The table lists 20,000 to 30,000 clones, roughly 88% of them singletons, with about 9.5% in the top ten. The starting material was peripheral blood mononuclear cells, obtained before any cancer treatment. These receptors came from a woman aged 40 to 75 with stage III lung adenocarcinoma.

This clone is a singleton in its sample. The J gene is TRBJ2-2, the V gene TRBV4-1, with TRBD1 matching over 10 bases. The CDR3 extends over 16 amino acids. V shed 2 bases, J shed 9 bases, and the junction held 9 bases outside the gene matches. Looked up from germline, CDR1 is MGHRA and CDR2 is YSYEKL. CDR3 loop: CASSQSETGGIRELFF. As DNA, the CDR3 is TGCGCCAGCAGCCAATCGGAGACAGGGGGCATTAGGGAGCTGTTTTTT.

V is TRBV10-3 and J is TRBJ1-1; D unclear. CDR1 ENHRY and CDR2 SYGVKD come from the germline V gene. V was shortened by 3 bases and J by 1 base, with 6 bases between the two germline ends. The CDR3 is made up of 13 amino acids. The CDR3 reads CAISDRENTEAFF. CDR3 DNA sequence: TGTGCCATCAGTGATCGGGAGAACACTGAAGCTTTCTTT.

The V gene is TRBV19, the J gene TRBJ2-5; TRBD2 matches at 15 bases. V trimming: 5 bases; J trimming: 1 base; junction bases outside the gene matches: 8. Germline V gives CDR1 LNHDA, CDR2 SQIVND (reference sequence). This CDR3 region has 18 residues. The CDR3 coding sequence is TGTGCCAGTAGTCCGGGACTAGCGGGGGGCTGGAGCCAAGAGACCCAGTACTTC. Residues: CASSPGLAGGWSQETQYF.

The chain combines TRBV4-2 with TRBJ2-3; tentative D call: TRBD2 (7 bases). V gave up 4 bases and J gave up 6 bases, with 20 bases separating them. Germline V CDR1 and CDR2: LGHNA, YNFKEQ. The CDR3 runs 16 residues. CDR3 bases: TGTGCCAGCAGCCCCGAGGAGGGGGGAGGGGGTGATACGCAGTATTTT. It yields the protein CASSPEEGGGGDTQYF.

As for this clone: This sample includes further DNA sequences coding for the same CDR3. The chain uses TRBV5-4 and TRBJ1-5, with 9 positions matching TRBD1. J lost 3 bases, V lost 3 bases, and 1 base had no gene match. CDR1 is SGHNT and CDR2 is YYREEE in the germline V gene (reference sequence). CDR3 length equals 14 residues. Here the CDR3 reads CASSSQGANQPQHF. CDR3 nucleotide sequence: TGTGCCAGCAGCTCACAGGGGGCCAATCAGCCCCAGCATTTT.

The chain is built from TRBV7-2 and TRBJ2-5, with TRBD2 identical over 7 bases. The CDR3 loop spans 16 amino acids. J gave up 2 bases and V 1 base, and 7 bases lay outside the gene matches. Germline V gives CDR1 SGHTA, CDR2 FQGNSA. This CDR3 is CASSLDRTRYQETQYF. The CDR3 DNA follows: TGTGCCAGCAGCTTAGACCGGACTAGATATCAAGAGACCCAGTACTTC.

The chain is built from TRBV7-6 and TRBJ1-1, with 10 bases lining up with TRBD1. Germline-derived CDR1 and CDR2 are SGHVS and FNYEAQ. V shed 5 bases, J shed 3 bases, and the junction held 6 bases outside the gene matches. The CDR3 has 15 amino acids. The CDR3 loop is CASSGRDRGDTEAFF. DNA for the CDR3: TGTGCCAGCAGCGGACGGGACAGGGGAGACACTGAAGCTTTCTTT. Complete variable domain (other parts from reference TRBV7-6 and TRBJ1-1): GAGVSQSPRYKVTKRGQDVALRCDPISGHVSLYWYRQALGQGPEFLTYFNYEAQQDKSGLPNDRFSAERPEGSISTLTIQRTEQRDSAMYRCASSGRDRGDTEAFFGQGTRLTVV.

This chain connects TRBV13 to TRBJ2-1; 7 positions agree with TRBD2. There are 16 residues in the CDR3. From germline, CDR1 is PRHDT and CDR2 FYEKMQ (reference sequence). With 2 bases clipped from V and 8 bases from J, the junction kept 12 bases outside the gene matches. The CDR3 DNA follows: TGTGCCAGCAGCTTAACCGCTGGGCGGGAGCTACATGAGCAGTTCTTC. Translated, it gives CASSLTAGRELHEQFF.

The CDR3 here is CASSTQAGSYNEQFF. The CDR3 DNA is TGCGCCAGCAGTACACAAGCAGGCTCCTACAATGAGCAGTTCTTC. V and J are TRBV10-1 and TRBJ2-1; D is uncertain. V gave up 5 bases and J gave up 0 bases, with 11 bases separating them. The CDR3 loop spans 15 amino acids. Germline lookup yields CDR1 WNHNN and CDR2 SYGVQD (reference sequence).

The chain joins TRBV28 to TRBJ2-2, with TRBD2 identical over 16 bases. CDR1 is MDHEN, CDR2 SYDVKM, per germline. The CDR3 totals 17 residues. Germline trimming cut 0 bases from V and 8 bases from J; bases unmatched to any gene: 3. The CDR3 region is CASSLWGLAGGPGELFF. The CDR3, as DNA: TGTGCCAGCAGTTTATGGGGACTAGCGGGAGGGCCTGGGGAGCTGTTTTTT.

The gene calls are TRBV5-5 and TRBJ1-2, with D unresolved. With 0 bases removed from V and 6 bases from J, the gap between germline ends came to 9 bases. In germline, CDR1 is SGHKS, CDR2 YYEKEE (reference sequence). This CDR3 is built from 13 residues. The CDR3 sequence: CASSLGSYDGYTF. In DNA form, the CDR3 reads TGTGCCAGCAGCTTGGGTTCGTACGATGGCTACACCTTC. The complete variable domain, with remaining parts taken from reference TRBV5-5 and TRBJ1-2, reads DAGVTQSPTHLIKTRGQQVTLRCSPISGHKSVSWYQQVLGQGPQFIFQYYEKEERGRGNFPDRFSARQFPNYSSELNVNALLLGDSALYLCASSLGSYDGYTFGSGTRLTVV.

The rearrangement links TRBV15 to TRBJ1-2; D unresolved. The CDR3 has 14 amino acids. V was trimmed by 1 base and J by 7 bases, leaving 13 bases between them. Per germline, CDR1 LNHNV and CDR2 YYDKDF (reference sequence). CDR3 in DNA: TGTGCCACCAGCAGAGGAATAGATGGTCCTGGCTACACCTTC. Translating gives CATSRGIDGPGYTF. The full variable domain, rest sourced from reference TRBV15 and TRBJ1-2, is DAMVIQNPRYQVTQFGKPVTLSCSQTLNHNVMYWYQQKSSQAPKLLFHYYDKDFNNEADTPDNFQSRRPNTSFCFLDIRSPGLGDTAMYLCATSRGIDGPGYTFGSGTRLTVV.